The clone carrying this T cell receptor beta chain was recorded at least ten times. Researchers took RNA transcripts and amplified the TCR beta CDR3 regions from them. HTBI primers drove first-round RT-PCR of the TCR CDR3. TCRdb re-called the multiplex PCR reads through MiXCR, storing one row per CDR3 protein. The sample lists 390,000 or so distinct CDR3 sequences, roughly 14% occurring once. The sample originates from a study of T cells in Graves' hyperthyroidism and ophthalmopathy. The overall study: The initial diagnosis was the point when peripheral blood was collected, ahead of any treatment.

Among ophthalmopathy patients, the Clinical Activity Score reached at least 3, the NOSPECS grade reached at least 4, and duration remained under 3 months. CDR3 length: 14 residues. In germline, CDR1 is SNHLY, CDR2 FYNNEI. Trimming stripped 6 bases from V and 2 bases from J, with 11 bases between. The chain joins TRBV2 to TRBJ1-5; no firm D call. The source material was blood. This sequence originates from a man aged 18 to 29 with Graves' ophthalmopathy. CDR3 in DNA: TGTGCCAGCAGCGGCGAGGGTGGCAATCAGCCCCAGCATTTT. Amino acids: CASSGEGGNQPQHF.